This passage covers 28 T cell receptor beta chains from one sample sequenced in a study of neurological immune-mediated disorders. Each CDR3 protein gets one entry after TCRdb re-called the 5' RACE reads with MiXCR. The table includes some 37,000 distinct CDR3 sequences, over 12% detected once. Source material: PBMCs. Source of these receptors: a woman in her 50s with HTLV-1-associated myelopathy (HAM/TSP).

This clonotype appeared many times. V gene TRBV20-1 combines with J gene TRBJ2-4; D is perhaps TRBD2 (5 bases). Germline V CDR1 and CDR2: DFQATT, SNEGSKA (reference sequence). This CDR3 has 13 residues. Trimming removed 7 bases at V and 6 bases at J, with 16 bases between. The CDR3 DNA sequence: TGCAGTGGTCTAGGACCTGAGGGAAACATTCAGTACTTC. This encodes CSGLGPEGNIQYF.

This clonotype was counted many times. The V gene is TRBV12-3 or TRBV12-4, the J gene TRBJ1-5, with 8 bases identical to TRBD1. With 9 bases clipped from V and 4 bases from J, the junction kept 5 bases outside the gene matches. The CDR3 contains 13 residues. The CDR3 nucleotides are TGTGCCAGTGGGACAGGTAGTAATCAGCCCCAGCATTTT. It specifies CASGTGSNQPQHF.

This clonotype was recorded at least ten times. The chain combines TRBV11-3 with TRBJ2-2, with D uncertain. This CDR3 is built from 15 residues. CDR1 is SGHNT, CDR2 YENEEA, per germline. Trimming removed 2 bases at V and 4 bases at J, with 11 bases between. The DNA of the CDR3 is TGTGCCAGCAGCTTACAAGGAGAGCCCACCGGGGAGCTGTTTTTT. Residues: CASSLQGEPTGELFF.

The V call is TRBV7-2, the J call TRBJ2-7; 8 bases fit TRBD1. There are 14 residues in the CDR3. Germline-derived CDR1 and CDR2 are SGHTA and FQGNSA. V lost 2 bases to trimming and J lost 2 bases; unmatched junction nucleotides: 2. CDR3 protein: CASSLQGAPYEQYV. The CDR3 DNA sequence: TGTGCCAGCAGCTTACAGGGGGCCCCCTACGAGCAGTACGTC.

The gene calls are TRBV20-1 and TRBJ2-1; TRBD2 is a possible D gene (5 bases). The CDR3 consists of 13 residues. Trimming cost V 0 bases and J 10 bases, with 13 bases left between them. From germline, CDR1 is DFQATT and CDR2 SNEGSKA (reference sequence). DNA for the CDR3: TGCAGTGCTAGAGATGAGGCGGGTGGGGAGCAGTTCTTC. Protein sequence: CSARDEAGGEQFF.

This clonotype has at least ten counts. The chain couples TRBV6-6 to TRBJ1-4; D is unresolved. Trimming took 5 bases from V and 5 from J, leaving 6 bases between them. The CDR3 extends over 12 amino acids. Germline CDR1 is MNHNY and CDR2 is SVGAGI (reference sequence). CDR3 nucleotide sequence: TGTGCCAGCAGTCGCCCCAATGAAAAACTGTTTTTT. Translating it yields CASSRPNEKLFF.

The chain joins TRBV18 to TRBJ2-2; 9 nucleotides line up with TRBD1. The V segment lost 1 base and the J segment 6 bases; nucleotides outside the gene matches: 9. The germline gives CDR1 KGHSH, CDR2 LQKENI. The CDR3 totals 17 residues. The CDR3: CASSPLGQGINPGELFF. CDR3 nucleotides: TGTGCCAGCTCACCACTCGGACAGGGGATTAATCCCGGGGAGCTGTTTTTT.

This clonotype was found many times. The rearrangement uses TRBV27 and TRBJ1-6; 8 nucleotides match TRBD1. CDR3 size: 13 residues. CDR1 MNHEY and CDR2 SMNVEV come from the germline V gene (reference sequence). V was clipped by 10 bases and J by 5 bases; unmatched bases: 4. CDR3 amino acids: CATTGGHNSPLHF. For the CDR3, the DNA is TGTGCCACTACAGGGGGACATAATTCACCCCTCCACTTT.

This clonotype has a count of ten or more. CDR3 sequence (DNA): TGTGCCAGCTCACCGGGGGGCAGAGAATATGGCTACACCTTC. It translates to CASSPGGREYGYTF. J is TRBJ1-2 and V is TRBV18, with D possibly matching TRBD1 (6 bases). This CDR3 is 14 amino acids long. CDR1 and CDR2 (germline): KGHSH, LQKENI. V dropped 3 bases and J dropped 5 bases, with 13 bases sitting between them.

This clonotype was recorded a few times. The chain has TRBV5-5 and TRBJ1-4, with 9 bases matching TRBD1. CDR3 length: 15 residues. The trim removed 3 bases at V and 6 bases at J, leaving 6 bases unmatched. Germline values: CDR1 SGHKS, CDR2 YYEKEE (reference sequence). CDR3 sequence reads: CASSSRDRDYEKLFF. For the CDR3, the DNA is TGTGCCAGCAGCTCCCGGGACAGGGACTATGAAAAACTGTTTTTT. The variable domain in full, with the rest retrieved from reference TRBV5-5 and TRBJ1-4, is DAGVTQSPTHLIKTRGQQVTLRCSPISGHKSVSWYQQVLGQGPQFIFQYYEKEERGRGNFPDRFSARQFPNYSSELNVNALLLGDSALYLCASSSRDRDYEKLFFGSGTQLSVL.

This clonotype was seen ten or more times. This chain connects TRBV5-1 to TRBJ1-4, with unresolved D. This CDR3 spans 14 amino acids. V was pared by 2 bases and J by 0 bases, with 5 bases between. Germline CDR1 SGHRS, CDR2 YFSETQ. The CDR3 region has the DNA TGCGCCAGCAGCTTCGACCCAACTAATGAAAAACTGTTTTTT. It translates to CASSFDPTNEKLFF.

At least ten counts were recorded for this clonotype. The CDR3 coding sequence is TGCGCCAGCAGCTTGGGACAGGGGTTCAATGAGCAGTTCTTC. This encodes CASSLGQGFNEQFF. The chain combines TRBV5-1 with TRBJ2-1, with TRBD1 matching 8 bases. Germline loops: CDR1 SGHRS, CDR2 YFSETQ. V lost 0 bases to trimming and J lost 6 bases; unmatched junction nucleotides: 2. CDR3 length equals 14 residues.

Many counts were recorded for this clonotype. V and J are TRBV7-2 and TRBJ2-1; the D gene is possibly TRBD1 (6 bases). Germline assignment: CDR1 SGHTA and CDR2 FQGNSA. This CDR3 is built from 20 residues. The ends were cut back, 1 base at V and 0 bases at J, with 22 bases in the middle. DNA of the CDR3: TGTGCCAGCAGCTTAGTACGCCAGACAGGCTATTTGAGCTCCTACAATGAGCAGTTCTTC. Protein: CASSLVRQTGYLSSYNEQFF.

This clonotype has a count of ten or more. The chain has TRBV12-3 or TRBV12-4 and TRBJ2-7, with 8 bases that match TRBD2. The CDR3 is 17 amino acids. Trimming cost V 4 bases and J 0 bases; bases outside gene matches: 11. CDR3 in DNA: TGTGCCAGCAGTTCCTCAGCGGGGGCGATGAGCTCCTACGAGCAGTACTTC. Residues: CASSSSAGAMSSYEQYF.

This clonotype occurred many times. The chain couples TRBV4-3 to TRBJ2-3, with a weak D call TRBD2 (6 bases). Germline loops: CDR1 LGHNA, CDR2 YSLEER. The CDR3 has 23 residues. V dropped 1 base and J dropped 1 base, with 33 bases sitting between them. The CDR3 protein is CASSQGPAGQRVAGDSGTDTQYF. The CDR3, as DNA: TGCGCCAGCAGCCAAGGGCCAGCGGGCCAAAGGGTGGCTGGTGACTCTGGCACAGATACGCAGTATTTT.

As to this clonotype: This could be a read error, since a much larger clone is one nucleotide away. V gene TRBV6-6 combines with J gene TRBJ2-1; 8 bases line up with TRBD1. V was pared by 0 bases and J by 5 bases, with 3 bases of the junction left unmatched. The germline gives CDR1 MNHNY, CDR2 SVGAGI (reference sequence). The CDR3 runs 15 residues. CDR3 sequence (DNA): TGTGCCAGCAGTTACTCGGCAGGGGGCCACAATGAGCAGTTCTTC. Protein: CASSYSAGGHNEQFF.

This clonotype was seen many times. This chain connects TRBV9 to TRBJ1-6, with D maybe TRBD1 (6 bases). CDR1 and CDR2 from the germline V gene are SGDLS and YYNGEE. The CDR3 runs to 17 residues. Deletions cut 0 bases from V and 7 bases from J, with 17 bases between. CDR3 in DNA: TGTGCCAGCAGCGTAGATAACCCGGGACACGGGAATTCACCCCTCCACTTT. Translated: CASSVDNPGHGNSPLHF.

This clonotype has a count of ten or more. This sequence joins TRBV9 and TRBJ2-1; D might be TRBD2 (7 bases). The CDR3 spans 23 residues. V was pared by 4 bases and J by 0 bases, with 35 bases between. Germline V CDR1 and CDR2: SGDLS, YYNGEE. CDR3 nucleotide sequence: TGTGCCAGCAGCAGAACGGATCCTAAGGGGGGGGTTCGAGGGGTGAACTCCTACAATGAGCAGTTCTTC. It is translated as CASSRTDPKGGVRGVNSYNEQFF.

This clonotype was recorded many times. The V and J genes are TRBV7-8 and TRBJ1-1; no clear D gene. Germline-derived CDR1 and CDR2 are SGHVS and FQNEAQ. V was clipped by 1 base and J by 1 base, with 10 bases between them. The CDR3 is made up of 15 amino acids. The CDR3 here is CASSLVETQNTEAFF. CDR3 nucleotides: TGTGCCAGCAGCTTAGTCGAAACCCAGAACACTGAAGCTTTCTTT. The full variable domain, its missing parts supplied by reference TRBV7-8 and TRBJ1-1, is GAGVSQSPRYKVAKRGQDVALRCDPISGHVSLFWYQQALGQGPEFLTYFQNEAQLDKSGLPSDRFFAERPEGSVSTLKIQRTQQEDSAVYLCASSLVETQNTEAFFGQGTRLTVV.

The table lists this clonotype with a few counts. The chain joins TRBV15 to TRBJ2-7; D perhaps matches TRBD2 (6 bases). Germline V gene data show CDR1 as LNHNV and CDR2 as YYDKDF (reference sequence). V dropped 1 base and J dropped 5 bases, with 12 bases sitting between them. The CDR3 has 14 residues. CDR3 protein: CATSRVGGRDEQYF. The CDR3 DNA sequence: TGTGCCACCAGCAGAGTAGGAGGGCGGGACGAGCAGTACTTC.

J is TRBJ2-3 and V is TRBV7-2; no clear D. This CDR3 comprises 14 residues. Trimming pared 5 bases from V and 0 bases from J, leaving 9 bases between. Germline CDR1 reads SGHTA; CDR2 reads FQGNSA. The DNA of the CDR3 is TGTGCCAGCAGCCCTGAATTTAGCACAGATACGCAGTATTTT. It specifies CASSPEFSTDTQYF.

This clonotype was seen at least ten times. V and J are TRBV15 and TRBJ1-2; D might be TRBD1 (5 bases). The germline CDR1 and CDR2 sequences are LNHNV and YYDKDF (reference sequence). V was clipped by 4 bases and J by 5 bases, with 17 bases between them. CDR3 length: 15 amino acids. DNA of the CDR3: TGTGCCACCAGCACTGGTGGCAGGGATCTATATGGCTACACCTTC. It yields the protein CATSTGGRDLYGYTF. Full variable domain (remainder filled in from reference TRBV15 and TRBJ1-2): DAMVIQNPRYQVTQFGKPVTLSCSQTLNHNVMYWYQQKSSQAPKLLFHYYDKDFNNEADTPDNFQSRRPNTSFCFLDIRSPGLGDTAMYLCATSTGGRDLYGYTFGSGTRLTVV.

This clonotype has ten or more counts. The CDR3 bases are TGTGCCATCAGAGCAGAGGGGAGGGATTCACCCCTCCACTTT. Translated, it gives CAIRAEGRDSPLHF. The chain has TRBV10-3 and TRBJ1-6, with TRBD1 as a possible D gene (5 bases). V gave up 6 bases and J gave up 8 bases, with 14 bases separating them. CDR1 ENHRY and CDR2 SYGVKD come from the germline V gene. There are 14 residues in the CDR3.

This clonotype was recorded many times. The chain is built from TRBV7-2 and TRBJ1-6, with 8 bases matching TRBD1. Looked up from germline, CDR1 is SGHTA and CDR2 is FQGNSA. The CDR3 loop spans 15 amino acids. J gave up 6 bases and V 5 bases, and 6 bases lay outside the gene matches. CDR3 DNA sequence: TGTGCCAGCAGCACTTCACAGGGGGGTAATTCACCCCTCCACTTT. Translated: CASSTSQGGNSPLHF.

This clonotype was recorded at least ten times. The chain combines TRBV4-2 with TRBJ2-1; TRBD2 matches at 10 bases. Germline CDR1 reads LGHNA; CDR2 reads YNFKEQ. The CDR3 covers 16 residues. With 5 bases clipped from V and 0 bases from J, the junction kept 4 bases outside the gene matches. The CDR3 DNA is TGTGCCAGCAGCGAGCAGCGGGGGGGCTCCTACAATGAGCAGTTCTTC. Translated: CASSEQRGGSYNEQFF.

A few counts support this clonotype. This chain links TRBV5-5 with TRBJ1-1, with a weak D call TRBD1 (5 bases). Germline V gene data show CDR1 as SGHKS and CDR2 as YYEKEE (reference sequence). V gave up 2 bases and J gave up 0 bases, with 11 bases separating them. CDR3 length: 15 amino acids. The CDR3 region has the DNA TGTGCCAGCAGCTTCTCTGGACAAATGAACACTGAAGCTTTCTTT. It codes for CASSFSGQMNTEAFF. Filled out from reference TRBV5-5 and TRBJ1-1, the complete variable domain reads DAGVTQSPTHLIKTRGQQVTLRCSPISGHKSVSWYQQVLGQGPQFIFQYYEKEERGRGNFPDRFSARQFPNYSSELNVNALLLGDSALYLCASSFSGQMNTEAFFGQGTRLTVV.

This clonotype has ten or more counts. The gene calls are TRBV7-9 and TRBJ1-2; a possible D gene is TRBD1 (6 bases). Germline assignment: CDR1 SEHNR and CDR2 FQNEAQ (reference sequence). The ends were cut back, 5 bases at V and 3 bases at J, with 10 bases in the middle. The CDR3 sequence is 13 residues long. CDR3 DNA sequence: TGTGCCAGCAGCCCTAGGACAGACTATGGCTACACCTTC. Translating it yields CASSPRTDYGYTF.

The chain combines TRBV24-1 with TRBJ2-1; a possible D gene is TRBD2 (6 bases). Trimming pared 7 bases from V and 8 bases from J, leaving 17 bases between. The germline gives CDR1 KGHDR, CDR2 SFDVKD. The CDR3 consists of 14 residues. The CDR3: CATRGGVGGDEQFF. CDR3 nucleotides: TGTGCCACCAGGGGGGGTGTGGGCGGGGATGAGCAGTTCTTC.